This TCR beta chain was identified during a study of technical replicates of blood from a few donors. Sequencing used immunoSEQ multiplex PCR; TCRdb keeps in-frame clones, though not all of them. The profile covers about 59,000 clones, with approximately 86% appearing a single time and approximately 5.1% taken by the ten largest. This CDR3 region has 13 residues. Germline CDR1 SGHAT, CDR2 FQNNGV. The V end was cut by 3 bases, the J end by 3 bases, with 9 bases between. This TCR was sampled from a human donor in good health. Some clones in this sample may be carry-over from other donors' samples. J is TRBJ2-7 and V is TRBV11-2; a possible D gene is TRBD2 (5 bases). Sequencing used PBMCs. This CDR3 is CASSFADYYEQYF. CDR3 DNA sequence: TGTGCCAGCAGCTTCGCCGACTACTACGAGCAGTACTTC.